A selection of T cell receptor beta chains follows, all from one sample in a study of immune evolution from preneoplasia to lung adenocarcinoma. Libraries were prepared by immunoSEQ multiplex PCR; TCRdb keeps only in-frame clonotypes and omits some of them. The table lists thousands of clones, about 86% of them singletons. The source material was FFPE invasive lung adenocarcinoma tissue. The receptor set was obtained from a person aged 70 to 80 with invasive lung adenocarcinoma. Both conserved end residues are trimmed from each CDR3.

V gene	J gene	CDR3 protein
TRBV9	TRBJ2-2	ASSSGTRSRELF
TRBV7-8	TRBJ2-5	ASSLDGASQETQY
TRBV7-9	TRBJ2-7	ASSLVSGRTYEQY
TRBV4-2	TRBJ2-6	ASSPEAGANVLT
TRBV7-9	TRBJ1-2	ASSRGQLDYGYT
TRBV20-1	TRBJ1-2	SANKNYGYT
TRBV7-2	TRBJ1-2	ASSLEVTRGYT
TRBV9	TRBJ2-5	ASSQGGQGTETQY
TRBV6-5	TRBJ2-2	ASSSREGEYTGELF
TRBV6-5	TRBJ2-1	ASSYSDYNEQF
TRBV5-1	TRBJ2-7	ASSLGTGGGEQY
TRBV2	TRBJ2-2	ASRDGDTGELF
TRBV9	TRBJ2-2	ASSVEESTGELF
TRBV7-9	TRBJ2-7	ASSLGGQTYEQY
TRBV27	TRBJ2-5	ASSSPDRETQY
TRBV9	TRBJ2-2	ASSVVSGGELF
TRBV29-1	TRBJ2-7	SVSPGRNLWEQY
TRBV6-6	TRBJ1-2	ASSYLGQGPSGYT
TRBV6-5	TRBJ2-5	ASSLTWTKQETQY
TRBV20-1	TRBJ1-2	SASLHHGYT
TRBV7-8	TRBJ2-7	ASSLRTGYEQY
TRBV21-1	TRBJ2-7	ARRTKSN
TRBV30	TRBJ2-5	ACPGQGKTQY
TRBV29-1	TRBJ2-5	SVDLAGETQY
TRBV4-3	TRBJ2-1	ASSHDVVREQF
TRBV11-2	TRBJ1-5	ASSWDMKPVVSNQPQH
TRBV27	TRBJ2-5	ASSIQGLANIETQY
TRBV5-6	TRBJ2-5	ASSLPGQGAETQY
TRBV6-1	TRBJ1-1	ASSETGLAEAF
TRBV11-1	TRBJ2-5	ASSLSWQETQY
TRBV9	TRBJ1-1	ASSLRDSYTEAF
TRBV18	TRBJ2-7	ASSFYAGGPGEQY
TRBV7-9	TRBJ1-1	ASSVAGTEAF
TRBV7-3	TRBJ2-2	ASSTGLSRNTGELF
TRBV20-1	TRBJ1-2	SASAGGGYT
TRBV29-1	TRBJ2-1	SADPGQGGNEQF
TRBV18	TRBJ2-3	ASSAAGTGGSDTQY
TRBV28	TRBJ2-7	ASSSTGAQDYEQY
TRBV19	TRBJ2-7	ASSMTWTSSYEQY
TRBV5-5	TRBJ2-7	ASSLGTYEQY
TRBV6-1	TRBJ1-3	ASSGLTGGLGNTIY
TRBV25-1	TRBJ2-7	ASGGAPYEQY
TRBV5-6	TRBJ1-1	ASSLTGGFTEAF
TRBV7-2	TRBJ2-1	ASSLGLAGGEQF
TRBV6-6	TRBJ1-4	ASSSLTWDGGEKLF
TRBV4-3	TRBJ2-2	ASSQDSPRGVNTGELF
TRBV2	TRBJ2-3	ASRGTSGRDTQY
TRBV30	TRBJ1-2	AWSVRGYGYT
TRBV25-1	TRBJ1-1	ASSPQGRGTEAF
TRBV7-9	TRBJ2-7	ASSLDAHSYEQY
TRBV7-8	TRBJ1-1	ASSLGITPPNTEAF
TRBV15	TRBJ1-1	ATSRVQGRDTEAF
TRBV28	TRBJ2-2	ASSFPSTGFRTGELF
TRBV7-9	TRBJ1-1	ASSLGQGASSHTEAF
TRBV18	TRBJ1-1	ASSPFGGQGPGNTEAF
TRBV9	TRBJ2-7	ASSSLDGTYEQY
TRBV7-2	TRBJ2-3	ASSSGRINTQY